These T cell receptor beta chains were read from a single sample in a study of somatic mutations in cytotoxic T cells in rheumatoid arthritis. Repertoires were generated with immunoSEQ multiplex PCR, while TCRdb's copy carries only in-frame clones and drops some. The top ten clones hold around a fifth of a sample with around 13,000 clones, nearly 80% of them seen once. Sequences were obtained from CD8+ T cells sorted from blood. These receptor sequences come from an adult with rheumatoid arthritis. Both conserved end residues are part of each CDR3. The order of the fields is J gene, clone size, D gene, V gene, CDR3 protein, CDR3 DNA. The D gene is left open where the match is weak. Size tells how often a clone was seen (once, few, many) or the class of an expanded clone, and some rows leave it out.

j_gene: TRBJ2-7; abundance: .; d_gene: .; v_gene: TRBV4-1; CDR3aa: CASSPGTFYEQYF; CDR3nt: TGCGCCAGCAGCCCGGGGACATTCTACGAGCAGTACTTC
j_gene: TRBJ1-3; abundance: .; d_gene: TRBD1; v_gene: TRBV5-1; CDR3aa: CASSPTHTTGIKSSGNTIYF; CDR3nt: TGCGCCAGCAGCCCGACCCACACGACAGGGATTAAATCCTCTGGAAACACCATATATTTT
j_gene: TRBJ2-1; abundance: .; d_gene: .; v_gene: TRBV5-8; CDR3aa: CASSLVRFGGEQFF; CDR3nt: TGTGCCAGCAGCTTGGTTCGATTCGGGGGTGAGCAGTTCTTC
j_gene: TRBJ2-1; abundance: .; d_gene: .; v_gene: TRBV9; CDR3aa: CASSGDTSYNEQFF; CDR3nt: TGTGCCAGCAGCGGAGACACCTCCTACAATGAGCAGTTCTTC
j_gene: TRBJ2-7; abundance: .; d_gene: TRBD1; v_gene: TRBV6-5; CDR3aa: CASSSTGVYEQYF; CDR3nt: TGTGCCAGCAGTTCGACAGGGGTGTACGAGCAGTACTTC
j_gene: TRBJ2-7; abundance: few; d_gene: .; v_gene: TRBV25-1; CDR3aa: CASSVLYEQYF; CDR3nt: TGTGCCAGCAGTGTCCTCTACGAGCAGTACTTC
j_gene: TRBJ2-6; abundance: .; d_gene: .; v_gene: TRBV2; CDR3aa: CASSDIYSGANVLTF; CDR3nt: TGTGCCAGCAGTGACATTTACTCTGGGGCCAACGTCCTGACTTTC
j_gene: TRBJ2-7; abundance: .; d_gene: .; v_gene: TRBV6-1; CDR3aa: CASSEGPADYLAREQYF; CDR3nt: TGTGCCAGCAGTGAAGGCCCGGCGGACTATCTAGCGAGGGAGCAGTACTTC
j_gene: TRBJ2-3; abundance: .; d_gene: .; v_gene: TRBV11-3; CDR3aa: CASSYRGGGTDTQYF; CDR3nt: TGTGCCAGCAGCTATCGTGGGGGAGGCACAGATACGCAGTATTTT
j_gene: TRBJ2-1; abundance: .; d_gene: TRBD2; v_gene: TRBV5-8; CDR3aa: CASSLGLVSYNEQFF; CDR3nt: TGTGCCAGCAGCTTAGGACTAGTCTCCTACAATGAGCAGTTCTTC
j_gene: TRBJ2-2; abundance: once; d_gene: .; v_gene: TRBV11-1; CDR3aa: CASSLSWTATNTGELFF; CDR3nt: TGTGCCAGCAGCTTATCGTGGACAGCTACTAACACCGGGGAGCTGTTTTTT
j_gene: TRBJ1-2; abundance: .; d_gene: .; v_gene: TRBV27; CDR3aa: CASSLSILMGSNYGYTF; CDR3nt: TGTGCCAGCAGTTTATCAATCCTCATGGGATCTAACTATGGCTACACCTTC
j_gene: TRBJ2-1; abundance: .; d_gene: .; v_gene: TRBV27; CDR3aa: CASSLGVSYNEQFF; CDR3nt: TGTGCCAGCAGTTTAGGAGTGAGCTACAATGAGCAGTTCTTC
j_gene: TRBJ2-2; abundance: .; d_gene: TRBD2; v_gene: TRBV7-3; CDR3aa: CASSSLAGGPAGDTGELFF; CDR3nt: TGTGCCAGCAGCTCGCTAGCGGGAGGGCCGGCGGGGGACACCGGGGAGCTGTTTTTT
j_gene: TRBJ2-7; abundance: .; d_gene: .; v_gene: TRBV7-8; CDR3aa: CASSANRVYEQYF; CDR3nt: TGTGCCAGCAGCGCCAACAGGGTTTACGAGCAGTACTTC
j_gene: TRBJ2-7; abundance: .; d_gene: .; v_gene: TRBV11-2; CDR3aa: CASSFSRYEQYF; CDR3nt: TGTGCCAGCAGCTTTAGTAGATACGAGCAGTACTTC
j_gene: TRBJ1-1; abundance: .; d_gene: .; v_gene: TRBV19; CDR3aa: CASSMNDRADTEAFF; CDR3nt: TGTGCCAGTAGTATGAACGACAGAGCAGACACTGAAGCTTTCTTT
j_gene: TRBJ2-1; abundance: .; d_gene: TRBD2; v_gene: TRBV6-4; CDR3aa: CASSDSASGTYNEQFF; CDR3nt: TGTGCCAGCAGTGACTCCGCTAGCGGCACCTACAATGAGCAGTTCTTC
j_gene: TRBJ1-2; abundance: .; d_gene: .; v_gene: TRBV5-4; CDR3aa: CASLPENTDGGPYWGYTF; CDR3nt: TGTGCCAGCCTCCCCGAAAATACGGACGGAGGGCCTTATTGGGGCTACACCTTC
j_gene: TRBJ2-1; abundance: .; d_gene: .; v_gene: TRBV5-1; CDR3aa: CASSGVASSYNEQFF; CDR3nt: TGCGCCAGCAGCGGAGTAGCGAGCTCCTACAATGAGCAGTTCTTC
j_gene: TRBJ1-1; abundance: .; d_gene: .; v_gene: TRBV28; CDR3aa: CASSLQGSGAEAFF; CDR3nt: TGTGCCAGCAGTTTGCAGGGGTCAGGCGCTGAAGCTTTCTTT
j_gene: TRBJ2-2; abundance: medium-sized; d_gene: .; v_gene: TRBV6-1; CDR3aa: CASSVSTGELFF; CDR3nt: TGTGCCAGCAGTGTTTCCACCGGGGAGCTGTTTTTT
j_gene: TRBJ2-3; abundance: .; d_gene: .; v_gene: TRBV6-4; CDR3aa: CASSAGRGTTDTQYF; CDR3nt: TGTGCCAGCAGTGCGGGCAGGGGAACGACGGATACGCAGTATTTT
j_gene: TRBJ2-7; abundance: .; d_gene: TRBD1; v_gene: TRBV14; CDR3aa: CASRRQGFGHEQYF; CDR3nt: TGTGCCAGCAGACGACAGGGGTTCGGCCACGAGCAGTACTTC
j_gene: TRBJ2-7; abundance: few; d_gene: .; v_gene: TRBV4-1; CDR3aa: CASSQIGSYEQYF; CDR3nt: TGCGCCAGCAGCCAAATCGGATCCTACGAGCAGTACTTC
j_gene: TRBJ2-7; abundance: .; d_gene: TRBD2; v_gene: TRBV7-2; CDR3aa: CASSLPRASGIDEQYF; CDR3nt: TGTGCCAGCAGCTTACCGCGTGCTAGCGGGATCGACGAGCAGTACTTC
j_gene: TRBJ2-5; abundance: .; d_gene: .; v_gene: TRBV2; CDR3aa: CASRDPRDIQETQYF; CDR3nt: TGTGCCAGCAGAGACCCCCGGGACATCCAAGAGACCCAGTACTTC
j_gene: TRBJ2-1; abundance: .; d_gene: TRBD1; v_gene: TRBV9; CDR3aa: CASSVHPGQGLYNEQFF; CDR3nt: TGTGCCAGCAGCGTGCATCCGGGACAGGGTCTCTACAATGAGCAGTTCTTC
j_gene: TRBJ1-3; abundance: .; d_gene: .; v_gene: TRBV7-9; CDR3aa: CASSLAGGSGNTIYF; CDR3nt: TGTGCCAGCAGCTTAGCAGGGGGCTCTGGAAACACCATATATTTT
j_gene: TRBJ1-1; abundance: .; d_gene: .; v_gene: TRBV30; CDR3aa: CAWSGVTNTEAFF; CDR3nt: TGTGCCTGGAGTGGGGTTACCAACACTGAAGCTTTCTTT
j_gene: TRBJ2-1; abundance: .; d_gene: TRBD1; v_gene: TRBV10-3; CDR3aa: CAISELGTGEWAEQFF; CDR3nt: TGTGCCATCAGTGAGTTGGGGACAGGGGAGTGGGCTGAGCAGTTCTTC
j_gene: TRBJ2-7; abundance: .; d_gene: .; v_gene: TRBV7-9; CDR3aa: CASSLYGTSYEQYF; CDR3nt: TGTGCCAGCAGCTTATACGGGACCTCCTACGAGCAGTACTTC
j_gene: TRBJ1-1; abundance: .; d_gene: .; v_gene: TRBV28; CDR3aa: CASSAGTAEEAFF; CDR3nt: TGTGCCAGCAGTGCCGGGACCGCAGAGGAAGCTTTCTTT
j_gene: TRBJ2-3; abundance: .; d_gene: TRBD1; v_gene: TRBV7-9; CDR3aa: CASSLAVTGTTDTQYF; CDR3nt: TGTGCCAGCAGCTTAGCGGTGACAGGGACCACAGATACGCAGTATTTT
j_gene: TRBJ2-7; abundance: .; d_gene: TRBD2; v_gene: TRBV28; CDR3aa: CASSLEPTSGEEQYF; CDR3nt: TGTGCCAGCAGTTTGGAGCCGACTAGCGGGGAAGAGCAGTACTTC
j_gene: TRBJ1-2; abundance: few; d_gene: TRBD1; v_gene: TRBV4-1; CDR3aa: CASSQALQGSDYGYTF; CDR3nt: TGCGCCAGCAGCCAAGCGCTACAGGGGAGTGACTATGGCTACACCTTC
j_gene: TRBJ2-5; abundance: .; d_gene: .; v_gene: TRBV4-1; CDR3aa: CASSQVDGGLGETQYF; CDR3nt: TGCGCCAGCAGCCAAGTTGATGGTGGTTTGGGGGAGACCCAGTACTTC
j_gene: TRBJ1-5; abundance: few; d_gene: .; v_gene: TRBV19; CDR3aa: CASSIQGDQPQHF; CDR3nt: TGTGCCAGTAGTATCCAGGGTGACCAGCCCCAGCATTTT
j_gene: TRBJ2-5; abundance: .; d_gene: TRBD2; v_gene: TRBV7-9; CDR3aa: CASSPTPTGLAGQETQYF; CDR3nt: TGTGCCAGCAGCCCCACCCCGACTGGACTAGCCGGGCAAGAGACCCAGTACTTC
j_gene: TRBJ2-7; abundance: .; d_gene: TRBD2; v_gene: TRBV7-9; CDR3aa: CASSPWSSGMYEQYF; CDR3nt: TGTGCCAGCAGCCCCTGGTCTAGCGGGATGTACGAGCAGTACTTC
j_gene: TRBJ1-3; abundance: .; d_gene: .; v_gene: TRBV5-6; CDR3aa: CASSPTITGNTIYF; CDR3nt: TGTGCCAGCAGCCCTACAATCACTGGAAACACCATATATTTT
j_gene: TRBJ2-7; abundance: few; d_gene: .; v_gene: TRBV7-9; CDR3aa: CASSPWGAYEQYF; CDR3nt: TGTGCCAGCAGCCCCTGGGGAGCATACGAGCAGTACTTC